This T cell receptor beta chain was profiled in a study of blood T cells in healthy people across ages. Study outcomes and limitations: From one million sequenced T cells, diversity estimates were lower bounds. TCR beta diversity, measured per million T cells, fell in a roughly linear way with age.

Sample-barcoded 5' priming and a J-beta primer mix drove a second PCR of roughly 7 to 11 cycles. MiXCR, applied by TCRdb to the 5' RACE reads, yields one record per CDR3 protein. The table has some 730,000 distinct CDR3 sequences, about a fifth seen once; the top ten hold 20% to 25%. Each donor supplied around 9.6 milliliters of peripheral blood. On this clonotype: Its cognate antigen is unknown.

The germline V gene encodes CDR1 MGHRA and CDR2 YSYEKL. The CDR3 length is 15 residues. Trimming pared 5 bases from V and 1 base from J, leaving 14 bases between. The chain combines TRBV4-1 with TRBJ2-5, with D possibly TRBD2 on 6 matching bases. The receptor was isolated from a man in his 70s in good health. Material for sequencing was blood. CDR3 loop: CASSERDSFQETQYF. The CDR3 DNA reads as TGCGCCAGCAGCGAGAGGGACTCCTTCCAAGAGACCCAGTACTTC.